This T cell receptor (beta chain) emerged from a study of molecular identifiers for immune sequencing clone quantification. MiXCR, run by TCRdb on the PCR reads, gives a single entry per CDR3 protein. The top ten hold around 0.78% of the sample, which has 490,000 or so distinct CDR3 sequences, approximately 25% seen once. After removal of 4 bases from V and 0 bases from J, the junction contained 4 bases not matched to a gene. CDR3 length: 15 amino acids. Per germline, CDR1 MNHNY and CDR2 SVGAGI (reference sequence). CD8+CD4-CCR7+CD45RA+ cells were sorted as naive CD8 T cells. In this sample, this clonotype turned up many times. The target antigen is unknown. Notes on the study in general: Identical TCR molecules can share a barcode, and this sharing could underestimate highly expanded clone sizes.

The sample taken for sequencing was naive CD8+ T cells from blood, with Jurkat cell RNA spiked in. Documented subset: FACS-sorted CD8+CD4-CCR7+CD45RA+ naive T cells. This chain uses TRBV6-6 with TRBJ1-1; 8 bases align to TRBD1. The receptor's source is a human donor in good health. Some libraries in this study had Jurkat cell RNA spiked in. CDR3 coding DNA: TGTGCCAGCAGTTTACAGGGGGTAATGAACACTGAAGCTTTCTTT. Protein product: CASSLQGVMNTEAFF.